The 23 T cell receptor beta chains below were found in one sample sequenced in a study of CD8+ T cells in alopecia areata. Stated treatment: oral pan-JAK inhibitor, 5-10 mg twice daily. RNA extraction was followed by reverse transcription into cDNA, which acted as the sequencing template. TCRdb's table, derived via immunoSEQ multiplex PCR, lists solely in-frame clones and lacks some. The top ten clones hold 4.2% of a sample with around 210,000 clones, about 64% of them seen once. Sequenced here: CD4+ T cells sorted from blood, sampled at week 4, from a patient treated with tofacitinib. These receptors came from a human donor with alopecia areata.

The table lists this clone with a count of one. V and J are TRBV30 and TRBJ1-3; D uncertain. V lost 2 bases to trimming and J lost 3 bases, with 2 bases between them. This CDR3 comprises 11 residues. The germline CDR1 and CDR2 sequences are GTSNPN and SVGIG (reference sequence). The CDR3 DNA follows: TGTGCCTGGAGTATTGGAAACACCATATATTTT. This translates into CAWSIGNTIYF.

This clone was picked up a small number of times. The chain employs TRBV7-2 and TRBJ1-2, with D possibly being TRBD1 (5 bases). The CDR3 extends over 14 amino acids. CDR1 and CDR2 (germline): SGHTA, FQGNSA. V lost 5 bases and J 4 bases, leaving 14 bases between the germline ends. CDR3 DNA: TGTGCCAGCAGCATTACCGGGGGGGGCTATGGCTACACCTTC. Its translation is CASSITGGGYGYTF. The entire variable domain, with the rest obtained from reference TRBV7-2 and TRBJ1-2, is as follows: GAGVSQSPSNKVTEKGKDVELRCDPISGHTALYWYRQSLGQGLEFLIYFQGNSAPDKSGLPSDRFSAERTGGSVSTLTIQRTQQEDSAVYLCASSITGGGYGYTFGSGTRLTVV.

The chain employs TRBV30 and TRBJ2-5; TRBD1 might be the D (6 bases). V lost 0 bases and J 2 bases, leaving 10 bases between the germline ends. CDR1 GTSNPN and CDR2 SVGIG come from the germline V gene (reference sequence). This CDR3 region has 14 residues. CDR3 DNA: TGTGCCTGGAGTGTACAGGGTGGGCAAGAGACCCAGTACTTC. Translation: CAWSVQGGQETQYF.

This clone came up a few times. The chain employs TRBV7-2 and TRBJ2-1; D is unclear. Trimming removed 6 bases at V and 6 bases at J, with 12 bases between. Germline CDR1 is SGHTA and CDR2 is FQGNSA. This CDR3 region has 13 residues. CDR3 in amino acids: CASRPASSNEQFF. CDR3 sequence (DNA): TGTGCCAGCAGGCCCGCCAGCTCCAATGAGCAGTTCTTC.

This clone has a handful of counts. This chain connects TRBV4-3 to TRBJ2-6, with TRBD1 matching 8 bases. The CDR3 sequence is 17 residues long. V lost 3 bases and J lost 2; bases outside the gene matches: 6. CDR1 and CDR2 (germline): LGHNA, YSLEER. The CDR3 spells CASSHYTDRAGANVLTF. For the CDR3, the DNA is TGCGCCAGCAGCCATTATACGGACAGGGCTGGGGCCAACGTCCTGACTTTC.

The chain joins TRBV7-2 to TRBJ2-3; 13 nucleotides align to TRBD2. V shed 5 bases, J shed 9 bases, and the junction held 5 bases outside the gene matches. The CDR3 runs to 14 residues. Germline V gene data show CDR1 as SGHTA and CDR2 as FQGNSA. The CDR3 nucleotides read TGTGCCAGCAGCCCTACTAGCGGGGGGGGAACGCAGTATTTT. It encodes CASSPTSGGGTQYF.

The rearrangement uses TRBV6-5 and TRBJ1-2, with 7 nucleotides matching TRBD1. Germline assignment: CDR1 MNHEY and CDR2 SVGAGI. The CDR3 has 14 amino acids. V shed 9 bases and J 3 bases; nucleotides not matched to a gene: 10. CDR3 sequence (DNA): TGTGCCAGTTATTCAGGGGGACAAGACTATGGCTACACCTTC. It codes for CASYSGGQDYGYTF.

V gene TRBV18 combines with J gene TRBJ2-5, with D possibly TRBD2 on 7 matching bases. The CDR3 is made up of 17 amino acids. V shed 3 bases and J shed 2 bases, with 19 bases lying between them. Germline CDR1 reads KGHSH; CDR2 reads LQKENI. The DNA for the CDR3 is TGTGCCAGCTCACCGAGGGCGGGGGCCTCACTACAAGAGACCCAGTACTTC. Its protein is CASSPRAGASLQETQYF. Complete variable domain (other parts from reference TRBV18 and TRBJ2-5): NAGVMQNPRHLVRRRGQEARLRCSPMKGHSHVYWYRQLPEEGLKFMVYLQKENIIDESGMPKERFSAEFPKEGPSILRIQQVVRGDSAAYFCASSPRAGASLQETQYFGPGTRLLVL.

The genes are TRBV25-1 and TRBJ2-5; D is unresolved. Trimming left V 4 bases short and J 5 bases short, with 11 bases between. Germline CDR1 and CDR2: MGHDK and SYGVNS. CDR3 size: 13 residues. CDR3 sequence: CASSGTPGETQYF. The CDR3 DNA follows: TGTGCCAGCAGTGGAACTCCTGGGGAGACCCAGTACTTC. The complete variable domain, with remaining parts taken from reference TRBV25-1 and TRBJ2-5, reads EADIYQTPRYLVIGTGKKITLECSQTMGHDKMYWYQQDPGMELHLIHYSYGVNSTEKGDLSSESTVSRIRTEHFPLTLESARPSHTSQYLCASSGTPGETQYFGPGTRLLVL.

This clone came up a few times. V usage is TRBV4-1 and J usage is TRBJ2-6; no firm D call. This CDR3 is 17 amino acids long. Trimming removed 0 bases at V and 0 bases at J, with 9 bases between. CDR1 is MGHRA, CDR2 YSYEKL, per germline. The CDR3 protein is CASSQEQSFSGANVLTF. CDR3 bases: TGCGCCAGCAGCCAAGAACAGAGCTTCTCTGGGGCCAACGTCCTGACTTTC.

Details on this clone: Mismatch with germline at one junction end may stem from a read error. The chain carries TRBV20-1 and TRBJ1-2; the D is unclear. Per the germline V gene, CDR1 is DFQATT and CDR2 is SNEGSKA (reference sequence). The CDR3 consists of 9 residues. The CDR3 region has the DNA TGCAGTGCTAACGATGGCTACACCTTC. Its translation is CSANDGYTF.

The rearrangement uses TRBV7-2 and TRBJ2-5; 10 bases agree with TRBD2. Trimming at V came to 5 bases and at J to 5 bases, leaving 11 bases not matched to a gene. Germline V lookup: CDR1 SGHTA, CDR2 FQGNSA. The CDR3 runs to 16 residues. The CDR3 loop is CASSTSSGGAGETQYF. The DNA for the CDR3 is TGTGCCAGCAGCACAAGCAGCGGGGGGGCCGGGGAGACCCAGTACTTC.

This clone was detected once. J is TRBJ1-2 and V is TRBV7-9; 8 nucleotides agree with TRBD1. Germline CDR1 SEHNR, CDR2 FQNEAQ (reference sequence). With V trimmed by 1 base and J by 13 bases, 5 bases remained unmatched. The CDR3 sequence is 12 residues long. The CDR3 DNA is TGTGCCAGCAGCTTAGATTCGACAGGGGCCACCTTC. This sequence encodes CASSLDSTGATF.

V usage is TRBV14 and J usage is TRBJ1-1; maybe TRBD1 (5 bases). The CDR3 totals 13 residues. In germline, CDR1 is SGHDN, CDR2 FVKESK. Trimming removed 2 bases from V and 5 bases from J, with 9 bases in between. The DNA of the CDR3 is TGTGCCAGCAGCCAAAGGGACCAAACTGAAGCTTTCTTT. Translated, it gives CASSQRDQTEAFF.

The V call is TRBV7-6, the J call TRBJ2-3; no reliable D call. The germline V gene has CDR1 SGHVS and CDR2 FNYEAQ. V was shortened by 2 bases and J by 0 bases, with 9 bases between the two germline ends. The CDR3 contains 15 residues. CDR3 bases: TGTGCCAGCAGCTTACAGCTTCTAAGCACAGATACGCAGTATTTT. The encoded protein is CASSLQLLSTDTQYF.

CDR3 nucleotides: TGCGCCAGCAGCTCCCGCGGCCTGAGGAACACTGAAGCTTTCTTT. Its translation: CASSSRGLRNTEAFF. The chain combines TRBV5-1 with TRBJ1-1; D uncertain. V gave up 3 bases and J gave up 1 base, with 13 bases separating them. The CDR3 is 15 amino acids. Germline loops: CDR1 SGHRS, CDR2 YFSETQ.

The genes are TRBV18 and TRBJ2-3; TRBD1 aligns across 10 bases. This CDR3 is 14 amino acids long. With 2 bases clipped from V and 4 bases from J, the junction kept 0 bases outside the gene matches. Germline lookup yields CDR1 KGHSH and CDR2 LQKENI. The CDR3 DNA sequence: TGTGCCAGCTCACCAGGGACAGGGGCAGATACGCAGTATTTT. Translating gives CASSPGTGADTQYF.

This chain links TRBV30 with TRBJ1-1; D unresolved. Trimming shortened V by 2 bases and J by 2 bases, and 9 bases separated the two germline ends. The germline V gene has CDR1 GTSNPN and CDR2 SVGIG (reference sequence). There are 13 residues in the CDR3. CDR3 bases: TGTGCCTGGAGTCTTCAGGCAAACACTGAAGCTTTCTTT. The encoded protein is CAWSLQANTEAFF.

The rearrangement links TRBV27 to TRBJ1-2; D uncertain. Trimming took 5 bases from V and 5 from J, leaving 15 bases between them. CDR1 MNHEY and CDR2 SMNVEV come from the germline V gene (reference sequence). CDR3 size: 14 residues. The CDR3 is CASSREREWYGYTF. CDR3 DNA: TGTGCCAGCAGTCGAGAGAGGGAATGGTATGGCTACACCTTC.

The V call is TRBV4-3, the J call TRBJ1-2, with 9 bases fitting TRBD1. The CDR3 has 17 residues. V was pared by 3 bases and J by 4 bases, with 12 bases of the junction left unmatched. Germline V CDR1 and CDR2: LGHNA, YSLEER. DNA for the CDR3: TGCGCCAGCAGCCAGGGCCTTCCGGGACAGGGCACCTATGGCTACACCTTC. Protein sequence: CASSQGLPGQGTYGYTF.

The rearrangement joins TRBV5-1 to TRBJ2-1, with D tentatively TRBD1 (6 bases). The V and J ends lost 5 bases and 0 bases respectively, with 15 bases between them. The CDR3 has 16 amino acids. Germline lookup yields CDR1 SGHRS and CDR2 YFSETQ. CDR3 region: CASSRGTDSSYNEQFF. CDR3 sequence (DNA): TGCGCCAGCAGTCGGGGCACGGACAGCTCCTACAATGAGCAGTTCTTC. The full variable domain, rest sourced from reference TRBV5-1 and TRBJ2-1, is KAGVTQTPRYLIKTRGQQVTLSCSPISGHRSVSWYQQTPGQGLQFLFEYFSETQRNKGNFPGRFSGRQFSNSRSEMNVSTLELGDSALYLCASSRGTDSSYNEQFFGPGTRLTVL.

This clone has a handful of counts. V gene TRBV6-5 combines with J gene TRBJ1-2, with TRBD1 matching 7 bases. The CDR3 covers 15 residues. Germline assignment: CDR1 MNHEY and CDR2 SVGAGI. V shed 2 bases and J 4 bases; nucleotides not matched to a gene: 7. CDR3: CASSYRGRLGYGYTF. The DNA for the CDR3 is TGTGCCAGCAGTTACAGGGGGCGGCTCGGCTATGGCTACACCTTC.

This clone turned up a few times. The gene calls are TRBV7-2 and TRBJ1-6; D not resolved. Germline V gene data show CDR1 as SGHTA and CDR2 as FQGNSA. The length of the CDR3 is 13 residues. Trimming took off 5 bases at V and 7 bases at J, with 9 bases between the two ends. The CDR3 loop is CASSTETNSPLHF. The CDR3 DNA is TGTGCCAGCAGCACCGAGACGAATTCACCCCTCCACTTT.